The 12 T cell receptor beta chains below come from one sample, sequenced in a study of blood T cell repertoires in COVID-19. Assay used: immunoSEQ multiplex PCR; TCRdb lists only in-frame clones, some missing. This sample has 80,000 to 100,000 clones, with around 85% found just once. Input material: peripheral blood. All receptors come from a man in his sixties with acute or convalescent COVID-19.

CDR3 sequence: CASSRPHRVQPQHF. DNA of the CDR3: TGTGCCAGTAGTAGACCCCACAGGGTACAGCCCCAGCATTTT. The chain is built from TRBV19 and TRBJ1-5, with D tentatively TRBD1 (6 bases). The CDR3 runs 14 residues. From germline, CDR1 is LNHDA and CDR2 SQIVND (reference sequence). The V end was cut by 4 bases, the J end by 7 bases, with 14 bases between.

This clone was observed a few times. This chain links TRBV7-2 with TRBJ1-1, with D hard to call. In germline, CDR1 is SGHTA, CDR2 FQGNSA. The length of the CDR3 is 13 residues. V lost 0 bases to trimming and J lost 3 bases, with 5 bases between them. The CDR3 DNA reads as TGTGCCAGCAGCTTAGCTCCTGACACTGAAGCTTTCTTT. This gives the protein CASSLAPDTEAFF.

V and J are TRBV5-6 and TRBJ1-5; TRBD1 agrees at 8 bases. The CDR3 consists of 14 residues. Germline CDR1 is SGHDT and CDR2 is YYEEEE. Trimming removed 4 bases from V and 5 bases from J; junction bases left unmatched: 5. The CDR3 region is CASSPGQGYQPQHF. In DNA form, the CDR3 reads TGTGCCAGCAGCCCAGGACAGGGATATCAGCCCCAGCATTTT. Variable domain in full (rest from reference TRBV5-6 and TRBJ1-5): DAGVTQSPTHLIKTRGQQVTLRCSPKSGHDTVSWYQQALGQGPQFIFQYYEEEERQRGNFPDRFSGHQFPNYSSELNVNALLLGDSALYLCASSPGQGYQPQHFGDGTRLSIL.

CDR3 coding DNA: TGTGCCAGCGGACAGGGCAGAAGCTTCGATGAGCAGTTCTTC. It translates to CASGQGRSFDEQFF. The chain uses TRBV27 and TRBJ2-1, with TRBD1 matching over 8 bases. The V gene's germline CDR1 is MNHEY and CDR2 SMNVEV (reference sequence). The V segment lost 8 bases and the J segment 8 bases; nucleotides outside the gene matches: 11. This CDR3 is 14 amino acids long.

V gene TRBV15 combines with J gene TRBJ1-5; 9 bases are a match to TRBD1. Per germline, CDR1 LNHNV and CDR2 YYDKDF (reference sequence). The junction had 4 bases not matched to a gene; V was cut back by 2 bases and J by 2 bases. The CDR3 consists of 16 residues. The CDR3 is CATSRLRTGGNQPQHF. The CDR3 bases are TGTGCCACCAGCAGACTCCGGACAGGGGGCAATCAGCCCCAGCATTTT.

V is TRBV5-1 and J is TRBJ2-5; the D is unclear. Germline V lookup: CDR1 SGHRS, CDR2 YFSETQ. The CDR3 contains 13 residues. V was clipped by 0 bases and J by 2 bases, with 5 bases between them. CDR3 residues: CASSLGLQETQYF. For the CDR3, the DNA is TGCGCCAGCAGCTTGGGACTGCAAGAGACCCAGTACTTC.

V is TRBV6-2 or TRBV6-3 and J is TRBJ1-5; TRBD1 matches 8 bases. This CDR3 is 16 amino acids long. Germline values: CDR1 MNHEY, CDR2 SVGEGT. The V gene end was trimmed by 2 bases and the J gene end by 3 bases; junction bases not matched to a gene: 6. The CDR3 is CASSYPRTGPNQPQHF. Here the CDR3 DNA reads TGTGCCAGCAGTTACCCTAGGACAGGGCCCAATCAGCCCCAGCATTTT.

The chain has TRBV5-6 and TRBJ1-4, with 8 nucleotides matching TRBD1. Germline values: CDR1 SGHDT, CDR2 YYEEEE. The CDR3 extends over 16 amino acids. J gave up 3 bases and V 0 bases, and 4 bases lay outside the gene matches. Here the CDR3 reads CASSLGTGRANEKLFF. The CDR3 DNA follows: TGTGCCAGCAGCTTGGGGACAGGGAGGGCTAATGAAAAACTGTTTTTT.

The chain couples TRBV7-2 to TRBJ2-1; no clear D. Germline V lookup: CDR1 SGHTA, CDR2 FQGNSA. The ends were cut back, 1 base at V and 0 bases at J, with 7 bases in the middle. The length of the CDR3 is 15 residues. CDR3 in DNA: TGTGCCAGCAGCTTAGGTGCGGTCTCCTACAATGAGCAGTTCTTC. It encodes CASSLGAVSYNEQFF. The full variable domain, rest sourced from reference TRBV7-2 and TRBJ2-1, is GAGVSQSPSNKVTEKGKDVELRCDPISGHTALYWYRQSLGQGLEFLIYFQGNSAPDKSGLPSDRFSAERTGGSVSTLTIQRTQQEDSAVYLCASSLGAVSYNEQFFGPGTRLTVL.

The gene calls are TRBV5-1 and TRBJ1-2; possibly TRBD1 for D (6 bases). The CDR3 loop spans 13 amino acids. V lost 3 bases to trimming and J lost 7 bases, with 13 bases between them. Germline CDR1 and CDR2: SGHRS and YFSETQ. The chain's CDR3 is CASSSPGARGYTF. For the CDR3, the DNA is TGCGCCAGCAGCTCCCCAGGGGCGCGTGGCTACACCTTC.

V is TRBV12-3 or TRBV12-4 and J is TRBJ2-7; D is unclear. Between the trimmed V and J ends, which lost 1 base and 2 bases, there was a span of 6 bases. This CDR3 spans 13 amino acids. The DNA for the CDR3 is TGTGCCAGCAGTTTAGGGGCGACCTACGAGCAGTACTTC. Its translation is CASSLGATYEQYF.

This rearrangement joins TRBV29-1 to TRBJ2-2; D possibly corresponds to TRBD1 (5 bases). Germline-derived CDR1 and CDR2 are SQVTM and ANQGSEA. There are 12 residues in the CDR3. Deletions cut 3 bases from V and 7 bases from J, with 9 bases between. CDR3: CSVESDNGELFF. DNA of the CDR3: TGCAGCGTTGAGTCGGACAACGGGGAGCTGTTTTTT.